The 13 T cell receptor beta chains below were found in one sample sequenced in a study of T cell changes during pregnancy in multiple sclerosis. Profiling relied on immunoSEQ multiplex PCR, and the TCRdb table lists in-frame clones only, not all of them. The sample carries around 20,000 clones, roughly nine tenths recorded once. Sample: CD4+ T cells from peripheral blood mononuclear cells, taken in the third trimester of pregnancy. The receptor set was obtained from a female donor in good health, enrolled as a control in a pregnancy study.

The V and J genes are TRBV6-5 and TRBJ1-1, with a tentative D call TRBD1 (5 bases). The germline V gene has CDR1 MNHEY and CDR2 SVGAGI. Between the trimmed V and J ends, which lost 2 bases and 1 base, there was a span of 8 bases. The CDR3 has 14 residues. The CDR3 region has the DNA TGTGCCAGCAGTTACAGGAGGGGGAACACTGAAGCTTTCTTT. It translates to CASSYRRGNTEAFF.

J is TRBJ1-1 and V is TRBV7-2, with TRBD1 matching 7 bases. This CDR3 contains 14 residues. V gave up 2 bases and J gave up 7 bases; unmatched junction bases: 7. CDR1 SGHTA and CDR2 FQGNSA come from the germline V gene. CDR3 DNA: TGTGCCAGCAGCTTACGACAGGGCGCTCATGAAGCTTTCTTT. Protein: CASSLRQGAHEAFF.

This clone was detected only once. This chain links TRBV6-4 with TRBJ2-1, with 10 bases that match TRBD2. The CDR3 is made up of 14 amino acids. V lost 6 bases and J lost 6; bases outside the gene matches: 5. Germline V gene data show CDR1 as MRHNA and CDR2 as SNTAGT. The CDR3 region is CASRPSGSSNEQFF. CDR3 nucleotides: TGTGCCAGCAGACCTAGCGGGAGCTCCAATGAGCAGTTCTTC.

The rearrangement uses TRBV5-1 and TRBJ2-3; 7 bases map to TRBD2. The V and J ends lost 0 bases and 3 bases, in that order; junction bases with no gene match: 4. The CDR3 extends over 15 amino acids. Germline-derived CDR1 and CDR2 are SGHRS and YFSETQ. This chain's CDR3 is CASSLATSRTDTQYF. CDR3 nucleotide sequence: TGCGCCAGCAGCTTGGCGACTAGCAGAACAGATACGCAGTATTTT.

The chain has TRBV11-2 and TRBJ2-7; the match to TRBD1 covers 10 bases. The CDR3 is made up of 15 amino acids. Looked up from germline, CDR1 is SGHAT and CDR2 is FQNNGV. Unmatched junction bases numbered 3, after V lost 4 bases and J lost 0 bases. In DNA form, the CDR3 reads TGTGCCAGCAGCTGGGGACAGGGGAGCTCCTACGAGCAGTACTTC. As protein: CASSWGQGSSYEQYF.

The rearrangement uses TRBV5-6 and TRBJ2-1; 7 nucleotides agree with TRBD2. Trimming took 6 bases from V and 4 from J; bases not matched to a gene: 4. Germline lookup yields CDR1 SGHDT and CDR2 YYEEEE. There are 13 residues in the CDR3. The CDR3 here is CASTPGRYNEQFF. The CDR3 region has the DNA TGTGCCAGCACCCCCGGGAGGTACAATGAGCAGTTCTTC.

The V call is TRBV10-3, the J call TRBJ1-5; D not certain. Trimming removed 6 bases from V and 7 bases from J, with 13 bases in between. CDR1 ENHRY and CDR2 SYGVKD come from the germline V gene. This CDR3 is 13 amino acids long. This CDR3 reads CAIRDNPQQPQHF. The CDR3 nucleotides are TGTGCCATCAGAGACAACCCCCAACAGCCCCAGCATTTT.

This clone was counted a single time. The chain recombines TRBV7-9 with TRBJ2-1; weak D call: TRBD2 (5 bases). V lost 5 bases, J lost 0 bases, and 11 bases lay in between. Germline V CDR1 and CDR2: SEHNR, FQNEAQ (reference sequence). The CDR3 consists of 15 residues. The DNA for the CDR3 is TGTGCCAGCAGCCTCCCCAGCGGCTCCTACAATGAGCAGTTCTTC. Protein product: CASSLPSGSYNEQFF. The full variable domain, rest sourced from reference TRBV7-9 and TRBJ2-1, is DTGVSQNPRHKITKRGQNVTFRCDPISEHNRLYWYRQTLGQGPEFLTYFQNEAQLEKSRLLSDRFSAERPKGSFSTLEIQRTEQGDSAMYLCASSLPSGSYNEQFFGPGTRLTVL.

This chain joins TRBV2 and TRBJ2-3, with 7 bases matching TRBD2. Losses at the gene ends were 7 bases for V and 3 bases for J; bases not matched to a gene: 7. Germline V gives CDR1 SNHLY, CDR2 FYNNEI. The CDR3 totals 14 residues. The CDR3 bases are TGTGCCAGCACCCCCGGGACTAAAACAGATACGCAGTATTTT. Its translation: CASTPGTKTDTQYF.

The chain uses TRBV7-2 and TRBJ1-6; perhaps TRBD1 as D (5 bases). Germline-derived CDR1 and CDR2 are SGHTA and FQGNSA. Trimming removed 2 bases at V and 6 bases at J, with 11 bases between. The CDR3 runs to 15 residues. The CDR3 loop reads CASSLTSQGNSPLHF. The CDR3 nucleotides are TGTGCCAGCAGCTTAACGTCTCAGGGTAATTCACCCCTCCACTTT.

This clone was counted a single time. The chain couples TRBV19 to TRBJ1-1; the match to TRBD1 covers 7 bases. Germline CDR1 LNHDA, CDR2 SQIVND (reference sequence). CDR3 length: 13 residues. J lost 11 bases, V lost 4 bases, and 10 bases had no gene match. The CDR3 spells CASSTTGPLLAFF. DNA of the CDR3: TGTGCCAGTAGTACGACAGGGCCCCTTTTGGCTTTCTTT.

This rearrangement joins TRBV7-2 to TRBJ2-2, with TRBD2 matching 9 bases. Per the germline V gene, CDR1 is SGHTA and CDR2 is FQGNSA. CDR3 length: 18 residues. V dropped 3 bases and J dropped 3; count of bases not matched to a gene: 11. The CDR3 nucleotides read TGTGCCAGCAGCTTTTTAGGGCGGGGGGGGCCAGACACCGGGGAGCTGTTTTTT. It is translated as CASSFLGRGGPDTGELFF.

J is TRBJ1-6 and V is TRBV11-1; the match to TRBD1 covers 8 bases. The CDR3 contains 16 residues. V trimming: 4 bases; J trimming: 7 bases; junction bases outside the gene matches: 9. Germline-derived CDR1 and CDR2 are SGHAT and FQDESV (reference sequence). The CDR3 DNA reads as TGTGCCAGCAGCTCTAGTCCGGGACAGGCGAATTCACCCCTCCACTTT. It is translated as CASSSSPGQANSPLHF.